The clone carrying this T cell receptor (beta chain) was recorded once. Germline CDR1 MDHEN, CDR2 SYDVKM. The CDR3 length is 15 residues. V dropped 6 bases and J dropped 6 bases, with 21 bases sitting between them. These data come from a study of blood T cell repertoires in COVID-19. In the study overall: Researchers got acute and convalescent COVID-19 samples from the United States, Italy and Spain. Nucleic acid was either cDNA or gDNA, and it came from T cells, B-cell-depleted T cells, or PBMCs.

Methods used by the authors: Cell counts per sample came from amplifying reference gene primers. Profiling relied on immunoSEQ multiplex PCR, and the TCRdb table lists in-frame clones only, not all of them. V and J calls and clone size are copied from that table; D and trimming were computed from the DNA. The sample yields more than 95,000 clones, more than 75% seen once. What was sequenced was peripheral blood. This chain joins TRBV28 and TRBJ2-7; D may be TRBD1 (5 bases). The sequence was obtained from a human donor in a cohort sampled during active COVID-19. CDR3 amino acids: CASSPDRTEVGEQYF. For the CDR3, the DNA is TGTGCCAGCAGCCCTGACAGAACTGAGGTTGGCGAGCAGTACTTC.